This T cell receptor (beta chain) emerged from a study of radiotherapy plus CTLA-4 blockade in lung cancer. Study findings and constraints: Radiotherapy plus ipilimumab was followed by expansion in blood of tumor-derived TCR clones.

Worth noting for this clone: The antigen is undetermined.

Receiving focal radiation plus CTLA-4 blockade with ipilimumab were patients who had chemo-refractory metastatic non-small-cell lung cancer. This CDR3 has 15 residues. The V gene's germline CDR1 is SGHNT and CDR2 YYREEE (reference sequence). Trimming removed 4 bases from V and 6 bases from J, with 17 bases in between. Profiled with immunoSEQ multiplex PCR; TCRdb holds only in-frame clones, not every one. Among roughly 120,000 clones listed, about four fifths were seen once. V gene TRBV5-4 combines with J gene TRBJ2-1, with D possibly TRBD1 on 5 matching bases. This receptor was obtained from a human donor with non-small cell lung cancer who had a partial response to radiotherapy plus ipilimumab. Sequencing used peripheral blood, obtained from a patient treated with radiotherapy plus ipilimumab. This chain's CDR3 is CASSQGSDSFNEQFF. The CDR3 coding sequence is TGTGCCAGCAGCCAGGGTTCCGACTCTTTCAATGAGCAGTTCTTC.